This T cell receptor (beta chain) was identified in a study of blood T cell repertoires in COVID-19. Study-level information: The analysed material was cDNA or gDNA that came from T cells, B-cell-depleted T cells, or PBMCs.

The CDR3 covers 15 residues. Germline CDR1 reads KGHSH; CDR2 reads LQKENI. Trimming stripped 1 base from V and 5 bases from J, with 14 bases between. Data came from immunoSEQ multiplex PCR; TCRdb stores just in-frame clones and leaves some out. Counted here are 150,000 to 170,000 clones, more than 80% occurring once; the ten biggest clones make up 0.5% to 0.55%. The sequence was obtained from a man in his fifties or sixties with acute or convalescent COVID-19. Material: peripheral blood. The rearrangement links TRBV18 to TRBJ1-1, with D perhaps TRBD1 (5 bases). The DNA for the CDR3 is TGTGCCAGCTCACCACAGCAGGGTAGTATAACTGAAGCTTTCTTT. Its protein product is CASSPQQGSITEAFF.